This T cell receptor (beta chain) was profiled in a study of cytotoxic CD8 clonotypes in ibrutinib-treated CLL. A word on this clone: The antigen remains unidentified.

Study observations and caveats: Public clonotypes were seen rarely and were contracted or stable on treatment. In sustained-remission versus progressing patients, sampling times differed. Circulating CD8+ T-cell counts were tracked by baseline clonality, which exceeded that of age-matched healthy donors.

The planned depth of sequencing spanned 1 in 200,000 to 1 in 1 million T cells. Clones were read by immunoSEQ multiplex PCR, and TCRdb kept only the in-frame ones, dropping some. The table has approximately 140,000 clones, approximately 90% seen once; the top ten hold approximately 11%. Germline-derived CDR1 and CDR2 are ENHRY and SYGVKD. The V segment lost 2 bases and the J segment 8 bases; nucleotides outside the gene matches: 5. This CDR3 is 14 amino acids long. The specimen was PBMCs, collected after 12 months of ibrutinib treatment. V and J are TRBV10-3 and TRBJ1-2, with 10 bases matching TRBD1. The source is a human donor with chronic lymphocytic leukemia. The CDR3 loop is CAISEGDRGLGYTF. DNA for the CDR3: TGTGCCATCAGTGAGGGGGACAGGGGTTTAGGCTACACCTTC.